The clone carrying this T cell receptor (beta chain) was seen a handful of times. This sample is part of a study of somatic mutations in cytotoxic T cells in rheumatoid arthritis. Study overall: A subset of V beta antibody-stained T-cell populations was isolated by flow sorting, reaching nearly 100% purity, and this subset included V beta1+ cells that went on to TCRB sequencing.

Clones were read by immunoSEQ multiplex PCR, and TCRdb kept only the in-frame ones, dropping some. The table has over 20,000 clones, about 81% seen once. In germline, CDR1 is MDHEN, CDR2 SYDVKM. The length of the CDR3 is 15 residues. The V segment lost 3 bases and the J segment 8 bases; nucleotides outside the gene matches: 9. The study pulled out CD4+ and CD8+ cells with positive magnetic bead selection and then checked their purity by flow cytometry. The TCR originated in a man aged 45-65 years in good health. This chain joins TRBV28 and TRBJ1-2; 10 nucleotides line up with TRBD1. The sequenced sample consisted of CD8+ T cells sorted from blood. CDR3 protein: CASSLWGQGFEGYTF. DNA for the CDR3: TGTGCCAGCAGTTTGTGGGGACAGGGGTTCGAGGGCTACACCTTC.